This T cell receptor beta chain was sequenced for a study of CD8 T cells in ankylosing spondylitis. TCRdb passed the 5' RACE reads through MiXCR, listing each CDR3 protein once. The repertoire holds over 700,000 distinct CDR3 sequences, with 19% as singletons. Trimming removed 5 bases from V and 6 bases from J; junction bases left unmatched: 11. In germline, CDR1 is DFQATT, CDR2 SNEGSKA (reference sequence). CDR3 length: 15 amino acids. Notes on the study in general: Blood of patients with ankylosing spondylitis appeared to be characterized by a TCR beta motif of several highly homologous variants.

As concerns this clonotype: What it binds is unknown.

The sequenced sample was blood, either unsorted or a sorted T cell fraction (not recorded which). This sequence originates from a male donor with ankylosing spondylitis. The chain carries TRBV20-1 and TRBJ2-1; 9 bases match TRBD2. The DNA of the CDR3 is TGCAGTGCTCCAGCTACGCGGGGGGGCCGCAATGAGCAGTTCTTC. It translates to CSAPATRGGRNEQFF.